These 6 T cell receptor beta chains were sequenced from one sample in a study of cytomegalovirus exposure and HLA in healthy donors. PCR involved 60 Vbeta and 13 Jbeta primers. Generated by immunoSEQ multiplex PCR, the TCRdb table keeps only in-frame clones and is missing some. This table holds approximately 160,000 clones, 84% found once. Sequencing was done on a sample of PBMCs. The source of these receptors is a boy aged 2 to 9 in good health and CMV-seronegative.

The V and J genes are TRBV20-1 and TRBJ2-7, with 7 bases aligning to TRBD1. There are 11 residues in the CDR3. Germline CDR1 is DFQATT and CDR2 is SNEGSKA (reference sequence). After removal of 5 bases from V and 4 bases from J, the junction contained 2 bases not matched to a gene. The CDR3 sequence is CSAYRGYEQYF. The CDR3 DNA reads TGCAGTGCTTACAGGGGATACGAGCAGTACTTC.

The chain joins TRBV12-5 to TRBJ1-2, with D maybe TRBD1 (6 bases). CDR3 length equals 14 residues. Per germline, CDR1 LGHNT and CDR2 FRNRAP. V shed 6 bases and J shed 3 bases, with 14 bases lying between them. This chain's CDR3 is CASGLAPGDYGYTF. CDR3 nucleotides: TGTGCTAGTGGGCTTGCCCCAGGGGACTATGGCTACACCTTC.

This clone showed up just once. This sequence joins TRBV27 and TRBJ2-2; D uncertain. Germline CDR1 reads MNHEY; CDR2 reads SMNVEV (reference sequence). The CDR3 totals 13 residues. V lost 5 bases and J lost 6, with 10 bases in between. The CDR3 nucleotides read TGTGCCAGCAGTCCATCGGGTTCCGGGGAGCTGTTTTTT. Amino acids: CASSPSGSGELFF.

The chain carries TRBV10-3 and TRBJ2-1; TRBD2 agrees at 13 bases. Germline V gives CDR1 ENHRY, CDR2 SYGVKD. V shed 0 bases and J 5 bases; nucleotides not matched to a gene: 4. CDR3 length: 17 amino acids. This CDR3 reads CAISESPGLAGNNEQFF. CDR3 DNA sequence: TGTGCCATCAGTGAGTCTCCGGGACTAGCGGGGAACAATGAGCAGTTCTTC.

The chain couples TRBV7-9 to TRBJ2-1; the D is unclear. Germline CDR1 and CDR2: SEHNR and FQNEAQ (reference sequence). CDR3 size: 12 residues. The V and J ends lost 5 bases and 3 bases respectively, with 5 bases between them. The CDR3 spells CASSQDYNEQFF. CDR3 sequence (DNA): TGTGCCAGCAGCCAGGACTACAATGAGCAGTTCTTC.

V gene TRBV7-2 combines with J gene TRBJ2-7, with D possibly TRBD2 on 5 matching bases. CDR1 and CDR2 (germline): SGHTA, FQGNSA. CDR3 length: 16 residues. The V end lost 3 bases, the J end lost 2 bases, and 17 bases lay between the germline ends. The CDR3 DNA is TGTGCCAGCAGCTTCATCGGGGTCGTACGGACCTACGAGCAGTACTTC. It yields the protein CASSFIGVVRTYEQYF.